Detailed here is one T cell receptor (beta chain). Using its own MiXCR run on the RT-PCR reads, TCRdb lists one record per CDR3 protein. Of about 8,300 distinct CDR3 sequences detected, approximately 10% appear once; the ten largest clones hold 52%. The entry originates in a study of patients and donors after allogeneic stem cell transplantation. CDR1 is DFQATT, CDR2 SNEGSKA, per germline (reference sequence). CDR3 length equals 13 residues. The J segment lost 4 bases and the V segment lost 3 bases, leaving 3 bases of the junction unmatched. This receptor was identified in a human donor who was either an allogeneic HSCT recipient or a stem cell or donor lymphocyte infusion donor (not recorded which). It is not recorded whose cells these are; they may come from a transplant donor. The sequencing input was blood, either unsorted or a sorted T cell fraction (not recorded which). The chain recombines TRBV20-1 with TRBJ1-5; TRBD1 aligns across 7 bases. CDR3 sequence (DNA): TGCAGTGCTAGCGGGACAGTAAATCAGCCCCAGCATTTT. Residues: CSASGTVNQPQHF.